Below are 21 T cell receptor beta chains sequenced from a single sample in a study of blood T cell repertoires in COVID-19. Clones were sequenced by immunoSEQ multiplex PCR, and TCRdb holds only the in-frame ones, with some missing. This table has 180,000 or so clones, about 83% appearing once. The sample consisted of PBMCs or T cells enriched from blood (not recorded which). The receptors come from a woman younger than 45 who had recovered from COVID-19.

This clone turned up a few times. The chain uses TRBV12-5 and TRBJ2-7, with D unclear. V lost 0 bases and J lost 5, with 17 bases in between. The CDR3 runs 16 residues. Germline V lookup: CDR1 LGHNT, CDR2 FRNRAP. The chain's CDR3 is CASGLVLQVFLDEQYF. In DNA, the CDR3 is TGTGCTAGTGGTTTGGTACTGCAGGTTTTCTTGGACGAGCAGTACTTC. Full variable domain (remainder filled in from reference TRBV12-5 and TRBJ2-7): DARVTQTPRHKVTEMGQEVTMRCQPILGHNTVFWYRQTMMQGLELLAYFRNRAPLDDSGMPKDRFSAEMPDATLATLKIQPSEPRDSAVYFCASGLVLQVFLDEQYFGPGTRLTVT.

This sequence joins TRBV5-5 and TRBJ2-5, with a weak D call TRBD1 (5 bases). The V gene lost 3 bases and the J gene lost 2 bases, with 11 bases spanning the gap. Per the germline V gene, CDR1 is SGHKS and CDR2 is YYEKEE (reference sequence). The CDR3 consists of 14 residues. CDR3 amino acids: CASSWTPGQETQYF. Written as DNA, the CDR3 is TGTGCCAGCAGCTGGACCCCAGGGCAAGAGACCCAGTACTTC.

The chain has TRBV29-1 and TRBJ2-5; D is undetermined. Trimming stripped 5 bases from V and 5 bases from J, with 6 bases between. The CDR3 runs to 10 residues. From germline, CDR1 is SQVTM and CDR2 ANQGSEA. Here the CDR3 reads CSVHFETQYF. The DNA for the CDR3 is TGCAGCGTTCATTTCGAGACCCAGTACTTC.

This chain links TRBV29-1 with TRBJ2-7; TRBD1 agrees at 9 bases. CDR1 is SQVTM and CDR2 is ANQGSEA in the germline V gene. The CDR3 runs to 15 residues. The J segment lost 5 bases and the V segment lost 3 bases, leaving 11 bases of the junction unmatched. The CDR3: CSVEGGQGTSHEQYF. CDR3 DNA: TGCAGCGTTGAGGGGGGACAGGGAACGTCCCACGAGCAGTACTTC.

V and J are TRBV13 and TRBJ2-1; 10 positions agree with TRBD2. The CDR3 length is 14 residues. The V segment lost 8 bases and the J segment 5 bases; nucleotides outside the gene matches: 6. Looked up from germline, CDR1 is PRHDT and CDR2 is FYEKMQ (reference sequence). The CDR3 DNA reads TGTGCCAGCCACCTAGCGGGAGCCAACAATGAGCAGTTCTTC. Translated: CASHLAGANNEQFF. Full variable domain (remainder filled in from reference TRBV13 and TRBJ2-1): AAGVIQSPRHLIKEKRETATLKCYPIPRHDTVYWYQQGPGQDPQFLISFYEKMQSDKGSIPDRFSAQQFSDYHSELNMSSLELGDSALYFCASHLAGANNEQFFGPGTRLTVL.

The chain couples TRBV4-2 to TRBJ2-1; 14 bases agree with TRBD2. This CDR3 is 16 amino acids long. Trimming took 0 bases from V and 10 from J; bases not matched to a gene: 5. Germline CDR1 LGHNA, CDR2 YNFKEQ. CDR3 protein: CASSQDTGLAGVEQFF. In DNA, the CDR3 is TGTGCCAGCAGCCAAGATACGGGACTAGCGGGAGTGGAGCAGTTCTTC.

The V and J genes are TRBV7-1 and TRBJ2-5, with D perhaps matching TRBD1 (5 bases). TRBV7-1 is designated an ORF whose function remains uncertain. Trimming pared 3 bases from V and 3 bases from J, leaving 41 bases between. The CDR3 spans 24 residues. The CDR3 reads CASSSPHWLPPIKTRPVREETQYF. The CDR3 DNA reads as TGTGCCAGCAGCTCCCCCCACTGGTTGCCCCCCATTAAGACACGGCCGGTCAGGGAAGAGACCCAGTACTTC.

The chain joins TRBV6-5 to TRBJ2-2, with 10 bases that match TRBD1. Trimming cost V 7 bases and J 5 bases; bases outside gene matches: 4. Germline V lookup: CDR1 MNHEY, CDR2 SVGAGI. The CDR3 length is 14 residues. Here the CDR3 reads CASIGDRGTGELFF. CDR3 sequence (DNA): TGTGCCAGCATCGGGGACAGGGGAACCGGGGAGCTGTTTTTT.

The rearrangement links TRBV12-3 or TRBV12-4 to TRBJ1-2; D may be TRBD1 (5 bases). The length of the CDR3 is 13 residues. Trimming stripped 1 base from V and 6 bases from J, with 9 bases between. CDR3 coding DNA: TGTGCCAGCAGTTTAGAGGGGATAGATGGCTACACCTTC. Translation: CASSLEGIDGYTF.

The chain couples TRBV7-2 to TRBJ2-3; D perhaps matches TRBD2 (5 bases). The length of the CDR3 is 15 residues. V was trimmed by 1 base and J by 4 bases, leaving 12 bases between them. CDR1 and CDR2 from the germline V gene are SGHTA and FQGNSA. Here the CDR3 reads CASSLDPGSADTQYF. The CDR3 nucleotides are TGTGCCAGCAGCTTAGATCCGGGAAGCGCAGATACGCAGTATTTT.

This chain links TRBV6-4 with TRBJ2-1; D is uncertain. This CDR3 has 16 residues. Germline CDR1 and CDR2: MRHNA and SNTAGT. V lost 0 bases to trimming and J lost 0 bases, with 9 bases between them. Here the CDR3 reads CASSDSERISYNEQFF. The CDR3 DNA follows: TGTGCCAGCAGTGACTCCGAGCGCATCTCCTACAATGAGCAGTTCTTC.

The J gene is TRBJ2-1, the V gene TRBV29-1, with 7 bases identical to TRBD1. The V gene end was trimmed by 4 bases and the J gene end by 4 bases; junction bases not matched to a gene: 13. The germline V gene encodes CDR1 SQVTM and CDR2 ANQGSEA. The CDR3 spans 16 residues. CDR3 amino acids: CSVVMSRTGHYNEQFF. The CDR3 DNA sequence: TGCAGCGTTGTTATGAGTCGGACAGGCCATTACAATGAGCAGTTCTTC.

The J gene is TRBJ2-1, the V gene TRBV7-9, with a possible D match to TRBD1 (6 bases). The V gene's germline CDR1 is SEHNR and CDR2 FQNEAQ (reference sequence). The V and J ends lost 0 bases and 5 bases respectively, with 11 bases between them. CDR3 length: 15 amino acids. This CDR3 is CASSLAQGSNNEQFF. CDR3 nucleotides: TGTGCCAGCAGCTTAGCACAGGGTTCTAACAATGAGCAGTTCTTC.

CDR3 loop: CASSLGADSFQETQYF. The CDR3 DNA follows: TGTGCCAGCAGCTTGGGTGCAGACTCCTTCCAAGAGACCCAGTACTTC. This chain joins TRBV5-8 and TRBJ2-5, with D hard to call. The germline gives CDR1 SGHTS, CDR2 YDEGEE. Deletions cut 0 bases from V and 1 base from J, with 13 bases between. The CDR3 spans 16 residues.

The rearrangement links TRBV28 to TRBJ1-1; a weak D match, TRBD1 (6 bases). In germline, CDR1 is MDHEN, CDR2 SYDVKM. V was shortened by 4 bases and J by 6 bases, with 12 bases between the two germline ends. The CDR3 sequence is 13 residues long. The CDR3 spells CASSYRVYAEAFF. The CDR3 DNA reads as TGTGCCAGCAGTTACAGGGTTTACGCTGAAGCTTTCTTT.

J is TRBJ2-3 and V is TRBV18; 11 bases align to TRBD2. J lost 0 bases, V lost 2 bases, and 7 bases had no gene match. The germline gives CDR1 KGHSH, CDR2 LQKENI. This CDR3 has 18 amino acids. The CDR3 region is CASSPGTSGYTSTDTQYF. CDR3 DNA: TGTGCCAGCTCACCAGGGACTAGCGGATATACTAGCACAGATACGCAGTATTTT. Based on the CDR3 plus reference TRBV18 and TRBJ2-3, the full variable domain is NAGVMQNPRHLVRRRGQEARLRCSPMKGHSHVYWYRQLPEEGLKFMVYLQKENIIDESGMPKERFSAEFPKEGPSILRIQQVVRGDSAAYFCASSPGTSGYTSTDTQYFGPGTRLTVL.

This chain joins TRBV7-9 and TRBJ2-3, with 9 bases matching TRBD1. Germline CDR1 SEHNR, CDR2 FQNEAQ (reference sequence). The ends lost 4 bases at V and 2 bases at J; junction bases unmatched: 7. This CDR3 is 16 amino acids long. Here the CDR3 DNA reads TGTGCCAGCAGCTCGGACAGGGGTCGAGACACAGATACGCAGTATTTT. Protein sequence: CASSSDRGRDTDTQYF.

This clone showed up just a few times. The gene calls are TRBV5-6 and TRBJ1-2; maybe TRBD1 (6 bases). The CDR3 has 14 amino acids. The V end lost 3 bases, the J end lost 8 bases, and 17 bases lay between the germline ends. Germline CDR1 is SGHDT and CDR2 is YYEEEE. The CDR3 bases are TGTGCCAGCAGCTCAACGGACAGTCGAGGGGGCTACACCTTC. As protein: CASSSTDSRGGYTF.

The V gene is TRBV5-1, the J gene TRBJ2-5; 8 nucleotides agree with TRBD1. The CDR3 loop spans 16 amino acids. The V and J ends lost 2 bases and 0 bases, in that order; junction bases with no gene match: 6. Germline V gene lookup returns CDR1 SGHRS and CDR2 YFSETQ. The CDR3 region has the DNA TGCGCCAGCAGCTTATACGGACAGGGCAACCAAGAGACCCAGTACTTC. It translates to CASSLYGQGNQETQYF.

This clone was found a few times. The chain links TRBV5-6 to TRBJ1-2; no definite D call. The germline V gene encodes CDR1 SGHDT and CDR2 YYEEEE. V lost 7 bases, J lost 6 bases, and 10 bases lay in between. CDR3 size: 11 residues. The CDR3 sequence is CASFRSDGYTF. The CDR3 DNA sequence: TGTGCCAGCTTTAGGAGTGATGGCTACACCTTC.

The chain recombines TRBV5-5 with TRBJ2-2, with D possibly matching TRBD2 (6 bases). CDR1 and CDR2 from the germline V gene are SGHKS and YYEKEE (reference sequence). With 2 bases removed from V and 5 bases from J, the gap between germline ends came to 13 bases. The CDR3 is 15 amino acids. The CDR3 reads CASSLMEGGTGELFF. The CDR3 nucleotides are TGTGCCAGCAGCTTAATGGAAGGAGGGACCGGGGAGCTGTTTTTT.